The entry below gives a single TCR beta chain sequence along with its context. Distinct nucleotide sequences in the sample also encode this CDR3. The data originate from a study of control samples from healthy donors and cancer patients. Germline values: CDR1 SGHAT, CDR2 FQNNGV. CDR3 length: 15 residues. The ends were cut back, 1 base at V and 0 bases at J, with 10 bases in the middle. The assay was immunoSEQ multiplex PCR, and TCRdb's table has in-frame clones only and misses some. Altogether just over 150,000 clones are present, approximately 94% being singletons, with the ten largest covering around 8.5%.

The chain uses TRBV11-2 and TRBJ2-7, with no clear D. The sample taken for sequencing was blood. This sequence was found in a middle-aged woman in good health. This chain's CDR3 is CASSLGTESSYEQYF. The CDR3 DNA reads TGTGCCAGCAGCTTAGGGACCGAGAGCTCCTACGAGCAGTACTTC.